The source of this TCR beta chain is a study of T cell repertoires in cytomegalovirus infection. The wider study: In public TCR beta signatures, there were indications of both CMV infection and matching HLA type.

Points on this clonotype: Its antigen is as yet unknown.

Points from the study as a whole: Across the ex vivo response, the dominant clonotypes were HLA-C-restricted CMV-specific TCR beta clonotypes.

TCRdb re-called the reads with MiXCR, one entry per CDR3 protein. The repertoire has 570,000 or so distinct CDR3 sequences, 35% to 50% of them found once; the top ten carry 48%. The source is a human donor in good health (CMV status not recorded). Some clones in this sample may be carry-over from other donors' samples. The sample consisted of cultured PBMCs, taken from culture after CMV antigen stimulation.

The CDR3 is CASSLFPHGQYF. For the CDR3, the DNA is TGTGCCAGCAGCTTATTCCCCCACGGGCAGTACTTC. The chain employs TRBV11-2 and TRBJ2-7; no reliable D call. This CDR3 contains 12 residues. Germline V gene sequence: CDR1 SGHAT, CDR2 FQNNGV. The V and J ends lost 2 bases and 9 bases respectively, with 11 bases between them.